This TCR beta chain was found in a study of immune evolution from preneoplasia to lung adenocarcinoma (dated by TCRdb to about 2021). With respect to the entire study: HLA loss of heterozygosity was found in over 6% of AIS, 15% of MIA and less than 35% of ADC lesions, and in no AAH lesions. The TCR sequencing data were obtained from some 50 patients. The sample size depended on which specimens were available, not on a prior power calculation. The study used immune gene expression, TCR sequencing and multiplex immunofluorescence to profile the immune contexture of lung adenocarcinoma precursors and invasive adenocarcinoma. The immune data were integrated with whole exome sequencing and methylation data obtained from the same cohort of nodules. POLYSOLVER was used to infer class I HLA alleles from exome data, and LOHHLA was used to detect allele-specific HLA loss. Resected precursor lesions (AAH, AIS, MIA) and invasive adenocarcinomas were each compared against paired morphologically normal lung tissue. According to the study, roughly 100 samples were used for TCR sequencing. A total of roughly 51 patients with pulmonary nodules who underwent surgical resection were included in the overall cohort.

Using the immunoSEQ hsTCRbeta Kit, TCR beta CDR3 regions were sequenced from DNA. On the authors' methods: The ImmunoSEQ Analyzer was used to analyse the TCR sequencing data. T cell clonality was calculated on productive rearrangements as 1 minus Pielou's evenness. The inverse Simpson index, applied to productive templates, was used to measure T cell diversity. T cell density was TCR beta template counts normalized to usable DNA, estimated by amplifying and sequencing housekeeping genes. TCR metrics were compared across histologic stages using two-sided Kruskal-Wallis tests. TCRdb carries this immuneACCESS record with in-frame sequences only. Its versions omit some clonotypes, under half of them owing to an unresolved V gene in the studies checked, with the rest unexplained. The V and J calls and clone size come from that table; D and trimming were worked out from the DNA. The sample data list some 7,400 clones, and roughly 77% of these were observed just once. Around 8.8% of the sample goes to the ten largest clones.

Paper-wide results and their limitations: Normal lung showed the highest clonality, whereas later-stage lesions appeared to have higher T cell density and diversity but lower clonality. Because every patient came from Japan and China, how well the results apply to Western populations was uncertain. The findings rested on association rather than direct causation, and larger cohorts with long-term follow-up and longitudinal biopsies were considered necessary. The highest top T cell clone frequencies were observed in normal lung, and a progressive decrease in top T cell clone frequencies appeared to occur from AAH through AIS, MIA and invasive adenocarcinoma. Compared with EGFR-mutant or double wild-type lesions, KRAS-mutant nodules had the highest T cell clonality.

Concerning this clone itself: Which antigen it targets is not known. No much larger clonotype is one base removed from it; base qualities were not supplied.

V gives up 0 bases and J gives up 7 bases, and the segment between their germline ends measures 9 bases. Via the germline V gene (reference sequence), CDR1 is LNHDA and CDR2 SQIVND. The CDR3 goes from the cysteine to the phenylalanine over 13 residues. The only DNA kept is the CDR3, 39 bases in frame from the first base. Patients underwent resection in Japan or China between about 2013 and 2018. Histologic diagnosis of each case was confirmed independently by two lung cancer pathologists on H&E slides. For nucleic acid extraction, premalignant or tumor cells were enriched by macro-dissection following pathologic assessment. FFPE tissue was used for DNA isolation with the AllPrep DNA/RNA FFPE Kit.

The receptor comes from a person aged 70 to 85 with lung adenocarcinoma. The V and J segments used are TRBV19 and TRBJ1-1; the D gene is not confidently resolved. Sample: FFPE minimally invasive lung adenocarcinoma tissue. Explained via the paper, the cell subset or site label denotes: micro-invasive lung adenocarcinoma (MIA). The DNA sequence is given as TGTGCCAGTAGTATAGACCCCGGTAATGAAGCTTTCTTT. Its coded protein is CASSIDPGNEAFF. Full variable domain (CDR3 extended with the reference TRBV19 and TRBJ1-1 proteins): DGGITQSPKYLFRKEGQNVTLSCEQNLNHDAMYWYRQDPGQGLRLIYYSQIVNDFQKGDIAEGYSVSREKKESFPLTVTSAQKNPTAFYLCASSIDPGNEAFFGQGTRLTVV.